The entry below gives a single T cell receptor beta chain sequence along with its context. Its antigen is not identified. These data belong to a study of cytomegalovirus exposure and HLA in healthy donors. The ends were cut back, 6 bases at V and 2 bases at J, with 7 bases in the middle. From germline, CDR1 is MDHEN and CDR2 SYDVKM. CDR3 length: 12 amino acids. Study outcomes and limitations: As a later analysis showed, a missense DCLRE1C variant was linked to trimming of TCR beta V- and J-genes. In an earlier analysis, about 90% or about 30%: the productive usage of most TCR beta V segments. Accounts indicate the classifier identified cytomegalovirus status with strong specificity and sensitivity.

Primers for the PCR totalled 60 Vbeta and 13 Jbeta. Some clones are missing from TCRdb's copy, which holds only in-frame ones; the method was immunoSEQ multiplex PCR. The profile covers fewer than 250,000 clones, with 74% appearing a single time and around 3.2% taken by the ten largest. This receptor was obtained from a woman aged 30 to 39 in good health and CMV-seropositive. The chain combines TRBV28 with TRBJ1-1; the D is unclear. Input material: PBMCs. CDR3 DNA: TGTGCCAGCAGCCGTTTCAACACTGAAGCTTTCTTT. Encoded protein: CASSRFNTEAFF.